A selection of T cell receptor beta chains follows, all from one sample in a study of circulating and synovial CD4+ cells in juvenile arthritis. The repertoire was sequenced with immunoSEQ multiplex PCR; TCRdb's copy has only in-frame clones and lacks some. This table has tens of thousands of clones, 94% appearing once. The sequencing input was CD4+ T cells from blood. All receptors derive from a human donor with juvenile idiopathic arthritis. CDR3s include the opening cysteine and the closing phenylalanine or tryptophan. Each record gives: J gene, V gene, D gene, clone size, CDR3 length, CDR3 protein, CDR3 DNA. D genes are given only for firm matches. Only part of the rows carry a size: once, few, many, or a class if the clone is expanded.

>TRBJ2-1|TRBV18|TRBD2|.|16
CASSPPGTSPNNEQFF
TGTGCCAGCTCACCACCGGGGACTAGCCCCAACAATGAGCAGTTCTTC
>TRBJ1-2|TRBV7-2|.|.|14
CASSLAYGMYGYTF
TGTGCCAGCAGCTTAGCGTACGGGATGTATGGCTACACCTTC
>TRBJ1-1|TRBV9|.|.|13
CASSGLLNTEAFF
TGTGCCAGCAGCGGGCTTCTGAACACTGAAGCTTTCTTT
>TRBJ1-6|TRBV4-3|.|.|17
CASSQDLFGDSNSPLHF
TGCGCCAGCAGCCAAGATCTTTTCGGGGATTCGAATTCACCCCTCCACTTT
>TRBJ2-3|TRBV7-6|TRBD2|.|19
CASSPGRASGGASTDTQYF
TGTGCCAGCAGCCCTGGACGGGCTAGCGGGGGGGCCTCCACAGATACGCAGTATTTT
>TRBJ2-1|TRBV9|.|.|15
CASSTAPGTGSEQFF
TGTGCCAGCAGCACCGCGCCGGGAACGGGTAGTGAGCAGTTCTTC
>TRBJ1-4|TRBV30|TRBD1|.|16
CAWRGTGGPLVEKLFF
TGTGCCTGGAGGGGGACAGGAGGCCCCTTAGTTGAAAAACTGTTTTTT
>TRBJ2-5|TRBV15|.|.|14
CATSRDGGKETQYF
TGTGCCACCAGCAGAGATGGAGGGAAAGAGACCCAGTACTTC
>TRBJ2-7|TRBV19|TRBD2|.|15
CASSPRRGEGHEQYF
TGTGCCAGTAGTCCCCGCCGGGGGGAAGGACACGAGCAGTACTTC
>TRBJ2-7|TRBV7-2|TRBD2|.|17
CASSSGLAGPPKYEQYF
TGTGCCAGCAGCTCGGGACTAGCGGGACCTCCCAAGTACGAGCAGTACTTC
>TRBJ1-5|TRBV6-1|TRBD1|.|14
CASSGTGWDQPQHF
TGTGCCAGCAGTGGGACAGGGTGGGATCAGCCCCAGCATTTT
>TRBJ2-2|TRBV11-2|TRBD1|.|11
CASSQTGKLFF
TGTGCCAGCAGCCAGACAGGGAAGCTGTTTTTT
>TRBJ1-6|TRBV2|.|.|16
CASSDTGSSYNSPLHF
TGTGCCAGCAGCGACACAGGGAGCTCCTATAATTCACCCCTCCACTTT
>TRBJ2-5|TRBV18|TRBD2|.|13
CASSPGGEETQYF
TGTGCCAGCTCACCAGGGGGGGAAGAGACCCAGTACTTC
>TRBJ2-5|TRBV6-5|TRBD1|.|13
CASSGQGVETQYF
TGTGCCAGCAGTGGACAGGGGGTTGAGACCCAGTACTTC
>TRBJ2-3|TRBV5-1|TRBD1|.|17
CASSLGDRGLGGDTQYF
TGCGCCAGCAGCTTGGGGGACAGGGGGCTTGGGGGAGATACGCAGTATTTT
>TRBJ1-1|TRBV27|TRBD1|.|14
CASSPDRGSTEAFF
TGTGCCAGCAGCCCGGACAGGGGATCCACTGAAGCTTTCTTT
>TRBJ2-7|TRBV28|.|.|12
CASSLRGYEQYF
TGTGCCAGCAGTTTACGGGGCTACGAGCAGTACTTC
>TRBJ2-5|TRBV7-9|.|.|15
CASSPRRGGQETQYF
TGTGCCAGCAGCCCGAGGAGGGGCGGACAAGAGACCCAGTACTTC
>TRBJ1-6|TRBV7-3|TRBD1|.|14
CASSRTGYNSPLHF
TGTGCCAGCAGCCGGACAGGCTATAATTCCCCCCTCCACTTT
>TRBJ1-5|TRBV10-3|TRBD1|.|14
CAIRGQGPNQPQHF
TGTGCCATCAGGGGACAGGGGCCTAATCAGCCCCAGCATTTT
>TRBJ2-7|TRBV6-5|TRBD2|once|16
CASSYYTTSPSYEQYF
TGTGCCAGCAGTTACTACACGACTAGCCCCTCCTACGAGCAGTACTTC
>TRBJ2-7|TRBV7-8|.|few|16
CASSSQTGSSLYEQYF
TGTGCCAGCAGCTCACAGACAGGTTCATCCCTCTACGAGCAGTACTTC
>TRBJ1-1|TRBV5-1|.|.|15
CASSLVGGSNTEAFF
TGCGCCAGCAGCTTGGTTGGGGGGTCGAACACTGAAGCTTTCTTT
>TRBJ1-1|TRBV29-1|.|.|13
CSARQFLSSEAFF
TGCAGCGCTAGACAGTTTCTGTCTTCTGAAGCTTTCTTT
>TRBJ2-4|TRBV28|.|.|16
CASSLRWGVAKNIQYF
TGTGCCAGCAGTTTACGGTGGGGAGTCGCCAAAAACATTCAGTACTTC
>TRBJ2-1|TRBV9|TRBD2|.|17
CASSVEGGGSSYNEQFF
TGTGCCAGCAGCGTAGAAGGCGGGGGGAGCTCCTACAATGAGCAGTTCTTC
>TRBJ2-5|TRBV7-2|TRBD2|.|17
CASSLAAASGGQGTQYF
TGTGCCAGCAGCTTAGCGGCGGCTAGCGGGGGCCAGGGGACCCAGTACTTC
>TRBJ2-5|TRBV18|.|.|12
CASSPRGETQYF
TGTGCCAGCTCACCCCGGGGGGAGACCCAGTACTTC
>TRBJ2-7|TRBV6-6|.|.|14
CASRFDGSSYEQYF
TGTGCCAGCAGATTCGACGGGAGCTCCTACGAGCAGTACTTC
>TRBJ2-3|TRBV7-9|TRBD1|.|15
CASSLRQGRTDTQYF
TGTGCCAGCAGCCTCCGACAGGGGCGCACAGATACGCAGTATTTT
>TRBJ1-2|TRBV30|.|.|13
CAWSLQGTGGYTF
TGTGCCTGGAGTTTACAGGGAACGGGGGGCTACACCTTC
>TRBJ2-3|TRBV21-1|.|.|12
CAGGGLGDTQYF
TGTGCCGGCGGGGGGTTGGGAGATACGCAGTATTTT
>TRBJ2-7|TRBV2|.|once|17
CASSEVWLTTGNYEQYF
TGTGCCAGCAGTGAAGTTTGGCTGACGACGGGAAACTACGAGCAGTACTTC
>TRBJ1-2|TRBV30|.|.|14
CAWIPNFVDYGYTF
TGTGCCTGGATTCCTAACTTTGTCGACTATGGCTACACCTTC
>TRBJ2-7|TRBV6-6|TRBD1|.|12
CASRAGGNEQYF
TGTGCCAGCCGGGCAGGGGGCAACGAGCAGTACTTC
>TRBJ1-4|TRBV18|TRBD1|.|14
CASSPRGDREKLFF
TGTGCCAGCTCACCCAGGGGGGATCGTGAAAAACTGTTTTTT
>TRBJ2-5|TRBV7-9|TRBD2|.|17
CASSVRERGGRGETQYF
TGTGCCAGCAGCGTACGTGAGCGGGGGGGCCGGGGGGAGACCCAGTACTTC
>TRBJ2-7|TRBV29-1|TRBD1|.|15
CSVAGQGDPSYEQYF
TGCAGCGTTGCGGGACAGGGCGACCCCTCCTACGAGCAGTACTTC
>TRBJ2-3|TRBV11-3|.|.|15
CASSLDGARTDTQYF
TGTGCCAGCAGCTTAGATGGGGCTCGCACAGATACGCAGTATTTT
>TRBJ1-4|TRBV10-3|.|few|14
CAISQDSTPEKLFF
TGTGCCATCAGTCAGGACTCTACCCCTGAAAAACTGTTTTTT
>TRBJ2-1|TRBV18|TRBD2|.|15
CASSAPSGGNNEQFF
TGTGCCAGCTCGGCTCCAAGCGGGGGAAACAATGAGCAGTTCTTC
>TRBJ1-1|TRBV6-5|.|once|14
CASSYGRGRSEAFF
TGTGCCAGCAGTTACGGCAGGGGAAGATCTGAAGCTTTCTTT
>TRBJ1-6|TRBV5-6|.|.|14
CASSLETGYSPLHF
TGTGCCAGCAGCTTGGAAACGGGGTATTCACCCCTCCACTTT
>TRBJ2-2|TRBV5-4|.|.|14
CASSLALASGELFF
TGTGCCAGCAGCTTGGCCTTAGCTAGCGGGGAGCTGTTTTTT
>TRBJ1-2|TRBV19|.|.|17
CASSMSLGGLINYGYTF
TGTGCCAGTAGTATGAGTCTTGGGGGCCTAATTAACTATGGCTACACCTTC
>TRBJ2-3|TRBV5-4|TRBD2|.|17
CASSPYGSGGAGDTQYF
TGTGCCAGCAGCCCCTACGGTAGCGGGGGGGCGGGAGATACGCAGTATTTT
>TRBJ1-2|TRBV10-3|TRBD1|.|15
CAISESGQGHYGYTF
TGTGCCATCAGTGAGTCGGGACAGGGGCACTATGGCTACACCTTC
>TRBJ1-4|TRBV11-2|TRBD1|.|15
CASRETGSTNEKLFF
TGTGCCAGCCGCGAGACAGGGTCAACTAATGAAAAACTGTTTTTT
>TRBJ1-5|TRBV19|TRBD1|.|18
CASRSGTAGQTFNQPQHF
TGTGCCAGCCGCTCCGGGACAGCTGGGCAAACGTTCAATCAGCCCCAGCATTTT
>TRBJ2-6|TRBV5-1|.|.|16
CASSFPGDSGANVLTF
TGCGCCAGCAGCTTTCCGGGGGACTCTGGGGCCAACGTCCTGACTTTC
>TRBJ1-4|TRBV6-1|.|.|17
CASSAAGQRATNEKLFF
TGTGCCAGCAGTGCAGCCGGACAGAGAGCAACTAATGAAAAACTGTTTTTT